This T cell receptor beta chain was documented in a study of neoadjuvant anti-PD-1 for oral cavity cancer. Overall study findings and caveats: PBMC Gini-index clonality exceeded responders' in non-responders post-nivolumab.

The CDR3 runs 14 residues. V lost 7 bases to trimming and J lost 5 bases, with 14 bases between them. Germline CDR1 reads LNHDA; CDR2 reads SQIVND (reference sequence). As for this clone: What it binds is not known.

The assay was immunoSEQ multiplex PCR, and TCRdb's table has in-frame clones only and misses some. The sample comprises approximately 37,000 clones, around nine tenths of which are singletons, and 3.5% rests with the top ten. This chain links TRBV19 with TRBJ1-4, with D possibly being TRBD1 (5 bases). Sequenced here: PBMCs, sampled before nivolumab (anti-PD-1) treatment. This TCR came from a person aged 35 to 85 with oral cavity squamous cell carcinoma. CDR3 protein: CASKAGVLNEKLFF. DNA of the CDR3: TGTGCCAGTAAGGCGGGGGTTTTGAATGAAAAACTGTTTTTT.